A single sample is the source of the 25 T cell receptor beta chains below, sequenced in a study of OX40 agonist ivuxolimab in advanced cancers. Here immunoSEQ multiplex PCR was the method, and the copy in TCRdb shows in-frame clones only, minus some. The top ten hold more than 0.15% of the sample, which has about 120,000 clones, around 93% seen once. Here the sequenced sample was CD4+ or CD8+ T cells sorted from blood, taken in a trial of the OX40 agonist ivuxolimab. These receptor sequences come from an adult with an advanced solid tumor such as melanoma, head and neck, liver or kidney cancer.

The gene calls are TRBV7-2 and TRBJ2-5, with D possibly being TRBD2 (5 bases). The germline V gene encodes CDR1 SGHTA and CDR2 FQGNSA. Deletions cut 6 bases from V and 5 bases from J, with 19 bases between. CDR3 length equals 15 residues. CDR3 amino acids: CASSRPPEGSETQYF. CDR3 bases: TGTGCCAGCAGTCGTCCCCCTGAGGGCTCGGAGACCCAGTACTTC.

V usage is TRBV15 and J usage is TRBJ1-1, with 12 bases matching TRBD1. In germline, CDR1 is LNHNV, CDR2 YYDKDF (reference sequence). The V and J ends lost 5 bases and 4 bases, in that order; junction bases with no gene match: 8. The CDR3 contains 16 residues. CDR3 DNA sequence: TGTGCCACCAGCGATCCGGGACAGGGGGCTATCACTGAAGCTTTCTTT. Amino acids: CATSDPGQGAITEAFF.

The V call is TRBV2, the J call TRBJ2-5; D remains unclear. V lost 7 bases and J 5 bases, leaving 14 bases between the germline ends. Germline V CDR1 and CDR2: SNHLY, FYNNEI. The CDR3 runs to 13 residues. This chain's CDR3 is CASTTNQGETQYF. CDR3 DNA: TGTGCCAGCACGACGAACCAAGGGGAGACCCAGTACTTC.

This chain connects TRBV4-3 to TRBJ2-1; TRBD2 matches at 10 bases. Trimming at V came to 4 bases and at J to 5 bases, leaving 8 bases not matched to a gene. CDR3 length equals 16 residues. Germline CDR1 and CDR2: LGHNA and YSLEER. The DNA for the CDR3 is TGCGCCAGCAGCCCAACCGGACTAGCGGCTAACAATGAGCAGTTCTTC. This encodes CASSPTGLAANNEQFF.

The J gene is TRBJ2-3, the V gene TRBV7-8; D gene uncertain. Per germline, CDR1 SGHVS and CDR2 FQNEAQ. This CDR3 is built from 17 residues. Trimming took off 1 base at V and 2 bases at J, with 16 bases between the two ends. This chain's CDR3 is CASSLEGVGLTTDTQYF. Written as DNA, the CDR3 is TGTGCCAGCAGCTTAGAAGGTGTTGGCCTTACCACAGATACGCAGTATTTT.

The sample holds one count of this clone. A junction end diverges from the germline sequence, so it may reflect a read error. The chain joins TRBV28 to TRBJ2-3, with 7 bases matching TRBD2. The CDR3 has 12 residues. Germline loops: CDR1 MDHEN, CDR2 SYDVKM. For the CDR3, the DNA is TGTGCCAGCAGTTCAGCGGTTTTGCCCGGGAGGTTT. It is translated as CASSSAVLPGRF. The full variable domain, rest sourced from reference TRBV28 and TRBJ2-3, is DVKVTQSSRYLVKRTGEKVFLECVQDMDHENMFWYRQDPGLGLRLIYFSYDVKMKEKGDIPEGYSVSREKKERFSLILESASTNQTSMYLCASSSAVLPGRFGPGTRLTVL.

V and J are TRBV27 and TRBJ2-2, with TRBD2 identical over 7 bases. J gave up 3 bases and V 5 bases, and 9 bases lay outside the gene matches. The germline CDR1 and CDR2 sequences are MNHEY and SMNVEV (reference sequence). The CDR3 has 16 amino acids. Written as DNA, the CDR3 is TGTGCCAGCAGTCCGACCCCGGGACTATACACCGGGGAGCTGTTTTTT. Translated: CASSPTPGLYTGELFF.

This sequence joins TRBV18 and TRBJ2-7; D is ambiguous. V was pared by 3 bases and J by 3 bases, with 9 bases between. The CDR3 is made up of 13 amino acids. CDR1 is KGHSH and CDR2 is LQKENI in the germline V gene. The CDR3 bases are TGTGCCAGCTCACCGAGGCAGAACTACGAGCAGTACTTC. As protein: CASSPRQNYEQYF.

V is TRBV2 and J is TRBJ2-3; 7 bases align to TRBD2. Germline assignment: CDR1 SNHLY and CDR2 FYNNEI. The CDR3 extends over 16 amino acids. The V and J ends lost 5 bases and 3 bases, in that order; junction bases with no gene match: 11. CDR3 loop: CASSPRLARSTDTQYF. Written as DNA, the CDR3 is TGTGCCAGCAGTCCCCGACTAGCTCGTAGTACAGATACGCAGTATTTT.

This chain links TRBV5-1 with TRBJ1-1, with TRBD1 as a possible D gene (6 bases). The CDR3 loop spans 16 amino acids. The germline V gene encodes CDR1 SGHRS and CDR2 YFSETQ. Trimming shortened V by 3 bases and J by 2 bases, and 17 bases separated the two germline ends. The CDR3 region has the DNA TGCGCCAGCAGCTGGGGGGCCTGGCAGGGAAACACTGAAGCTTTCTTT. As protein: CASSWGAWQGNTEAFF.

The J gene is TRBJ2-7, the V gene TRBV6-5; possibly TRBD1 for D (5 bases). V lost 4 bases to trimming and J lost 3 bases, with 16 bases between them. The CDR3 runs to 15 residues. Germline V CDR1 and CDR2: MNHEY, SVGAGI. The CDR3, as DNA: TGTGCCAGCAGTTCCTCGCAGGGTATTTTCTACGAGCAGTACTTC. It yields the protein CASSSSQGIFYEQYF.

This clone was seen only once. The V gene is TRBV7-2, the J gene TRBJ2-5; 9 nucleotides align to TRBD2. Matching the DNA end better, TRBJ2-7 makes the J call doubtful. CDR1 SGHTA and CDR2 FQGNSA come from the germline V gene. This CDR3 region has 15 residues. CDR3 DNA: TGTGCCAGCAGCACTTCAGCGGGAGGTATGGACGAGCAGTACTTC. This codes for CASSTSAGGMDEQYF.

This chain connects TRBV5-6 to TRBJ1-6; D not resolved. This CDR3 comprises 18 residues. The germline V gene has CDR1 SGHDT and CDR2 YYEEEE. The V gene lost 2 bases and the J gene lost 6 bases, with 21 bases spanning the gap. The CDR3 spells CASSLRLLTAGGNSPLHF. The CDR3 nucleotides read TGTGCCAGCAGCTTAAGGCTCTTGACGGCGGGCGGTAATTCACCCCTCCACTTT.

J is TRBJ1-6 and V is TRBV2; D call uncertain. Germline V CDR1 and CDR2: SNHLY, FYNNEI. V lost 4 bases to trimming and J lost 9 bases, with 13 bases between them. The CDR3 runs to 14 residues. The CDR3 DNA reads as TGTGCCAGCAGTGCGGAGGGCGGTGGTTCACCCCTCCACTTT. It codes for CASSAEGGGSPLHF.

The rearrangement uses TRBV6-6 and TRBJ2-2; 7 bases align to TRBD1. J gave up 5 bases and V 6 bases, and 6 bases lay outside the gene matches. The CDR3 contains 14 residues. Germline CDR1 reads MNHNY; CDR2 reads SVGAGI (reference sequence). CDR3 residues: CASSDRVGTGELFF. CDR3 DNA: TGTGCCAGCAGCGACAGGGTAGGGACCGGGGAGCTGTTTTTT.

The chain joins TRBV6-6 to TRBJ1-4; D is undetermined. This CDR3 region has 15 residues. From germline, CDR1 is MNHNY and CDR2 SVGAGI (reference sequence). Deletions cut 10 bases from V and 3 bases from J, with 18 bases between. The chain's CDR3 is CATGLGSVANEKLFF. For the CDR3, the DNA is TGTGCCACCGGATTGGGGTCGGTAGCTAATGAAAAACTGTTTTTT.

This chain connects TRBV10-3 to TRBJ1-1; the match to TRBD1 covers 12 bases. Trimming took 10 bases from V and 11 from J; bases not matched to a gene: 20. Germline CDR1 is ENHRY and CDR2 is SYGVKD. CDR3 length: 16 amino acids. CDR3 in DNA: TGTGCCAGCAGCTATTCCTCCGGGACAGGGGGCGCGAGGGCTTTCTTT. It encodes CASSYSSGTGGARAFF.

The gene calls are TRBV4-2 and TRBJ2-2; tentative D call: TRBD2 (5 bases). V was pared by 0 bases and J by 5 bases, with 7 bases between. CDR3 length equals 14 residues. CDR1 is LGHNA and CDR2 is YNFKEQ in the germline V gene. CDR3 DNA sequence: TGTGCCAGCAGCCAAGAGGGGAGTACCGGGGAGCTGTTTTTT. Translation gives CASSQEGSTGELFF.

The gene calls are TRBV28 and TRBJ1-2; 7 nucleotides align to TRBD1. CDR1 is MDHEN and CDR2 is SYDVKM in the germline V gene. V lost 7 bases and J lost 8; bases outside the gene matches: 13. This CDR3 spans 14 amino acids. The CDR3 coding sequence is TGTGCCAGCAATCCGGCCGGGGGACAGTACGGCTACACCTTC. Protein sequence: CASNPAGGQYGYTF.

This chain uses TRBV5-6 with TRBJ2-3; D is undetermined. This CDR3 is 13 amino acids long. Germline V CDR1 and CDR2: SGHDT, YYEEEE. V lost 4 bases and J lost 1, with 7 bases in between. The CDR3 DNA sequence: TGTGCCAGCAGCCCATGGGGCACAGATACGCAGTATTTT. Its translation is CASSPWGTDTQYF.

The rearrangement links TRBV7-9 to TRBJ2-3; D call uncertain. V dropped 4 bases and J dropped 6 bases, with 14 bases sitting between them. The germline V gene has CDR1 SEHNR and CDR2 FQNEAQ (reference sequence). This CDR3 is built from 14 residues. The CDR3 nucleotides read TGTGCCAGCAGCTCCACGTTAGACTCCGATACGCAGTATTTT. It yields the protein CASSSTLDSDTQYF.

The rearrangement uses TRBV28 and TRBJ2-5; weak D call: TRBD2 (7 bases). CDR1 MDHEN and CDR2 SYDVKM come from the germline V gene. V was cut by 4 bases and J by 5 bases, with 29 bases left in between. The CDR3 spans 19 residues. The CDR3 reads CASSSLLFGGGHGGETQYF. For the CDR3, the DNA is TGTGCCAGCAGTTCACTCCTGTTTGGCGGGGGCCACGGGGGGGAGACCCAGTACTTC.

The rearrangement links TRBV7-3 to TRBJ2-1, with D perhaps assigned TRBD1 or TRBD2 (5 bases each). There are 16 residues in the CDR3. Germline assignment: CDR1 SGHTA and CDR2 FQGTGA. The germline V and J ends were trimmed by 5 bases and 6 bases, with 20 bases remaining between them. The CDR3 DNA follows: TGTGCCAGCAGCCTATCCGGGACCCGAGGAGGCAATGAGCAGTTCTTC. Protein sequence: CASSLSGTRGGNEQFF.

This clone was observed once. The V and J genes are TRBV21-1 and TRBJ2-3; the table gives TRBD2 as D, unverified against the DNA. TRBV21-1 is noted as a pseudogene. This CDR3 is built from 19 residues. The CDR3 DNA reads as TGTGCCAGCAGCAAAAAAGGAGGTGATAGGCCTAGGGAAACAGATACGCAGTATTTT. As protein: CASSKKGGDRPRETDTQYF.

The gene calls are TRBV4-3 and TRBJ1-2; D is possibly TRBD1 (5 bases). Trimming shortened V by 0 bases and J by 3 bases, and 8 bases separated the two germline ends. The CDR3 extends over 14 amino acids. Germline assignment: CDR1 LGHNA and CDR2 YSLEER. The CDR3, as DNA: TGCGCCAGCAGCCAAGACCCGGGGGACTATGGCTACACCTTC. Protein: CASSQDPGDYGYTF.